Below, one TCR beta chain is given with its context. Carried by the TCR beta cDNA libraries were unique molecular identifiers. TCRdb independently ran MiXCR on the PCR reads; one entry per CDR3 protein. The sample shows over 150,000 distinct CDR3 sequences, roughly 40% of them seen only once. The data stem from a study of post-analysis software for immune sequencing data. The germline V and J ends were trimmed by 3 bases and 1 base, with 22 bases remaining between them. This CDR3 is built from 18 residues. The germline gives CDR1 DFQATT, CDR2 SNEGSKA (reference sequence). The receptor comes from a girl aged 10-17 years with multiple sclerosis. The sequences come from blood, collected after autologous hematopoietic stem cell transplantation. This rearrangement joins TRBV20-1 to TRBJ1-5; a possible D gene is TRBD1 (6 bases). The CDR3 DNA sequence: TGCAGTGCTAGGACGGGGACAAGGGGAGGCTACAGCAATCAGCCCCAGCATTTT. Residues: CSARTGTRGGYSNQPQHF.